The 31 T cell receptor beta chains listed next were all sequenced from one sample in a study of T-cell reconstitution after alpha-beta-depleted transplantation in children. Library preparation (for TCRbeta) was performed with unique molecular identifiers. In TCRdb, the PCR reads were re-called with MiXCR into one record per CDR3 protein. The sample holds some 120,000 distinct CDR3 sequences; roughly 23% are singletons and the top ten take 10% to 13%. Source: PBMCs, mostly from graft donor cells, taken 180 days after TCRalphabeta/CD19-depleted stem cell transplant. Receptors originate from a male patient aged 2 to 10 who had a stem cell transplant for chronic granulomatous disease, so the T cells may come from the graft donor.

The sample holds a few counts of this clonotype. The rearrangement links TRBV2 to TRBJ2-1, with 7 bases matching TRBD1. V was clipped by 8 bases and J by 5 bases; unmatched bases: 12. The CDR3 is 15 residues long. The germline CDR1 and CDR2 sequences are SNHLY and FYNNEI. The CDR3 protein is CASSGSWGTDNEQFF. The CDR3, as DNA: TGTGCCAGCTCTGGTTCATGGGGGACAGACAATGAGCAGTTCTTC.

Worth noting for this clonotype: At one boundary the junction diverges from the germline segment, which might be a read error. The chain links TRBV7-2 to TRBJ2-7; 7 bases match TRBD1. Germline CDR1 reads SGHTA; CDR2 reads FQGNSA. The CDR3 length is 15 residues. The CDR3 reads CASRRQGVVSYVQYF. The CDR3 DNA sequence: TGTGCCAGCAGGCGACAGGGAGTGGTCTCCTACGTGCAGTACTTC.

This rearrangement joins TRBV5-1 to TRBJ2-5; TRBD2 is a possible D gene (6 bases). The CDR3 loop spans 13 amino acids. Germline V gene sequence: CDR1 SGHRS, CDR2 YFSETQ. V shed 6 bases and J shed 3 bases, with 12 bases lying between them. CDR3 DNA: TGCGCCAGCACCATCGGGGGAGAAGAGACCCAGTACTTC. This sequence encodes CASTIGGEETQYF.

V is TRBV20-1 and J is TRBJ2-3, with 15 positions matching TRBD2. This CDR3 contains 16 residues. V shed 6 bases and J 10 bases; nucleotides not matched to a gene: 14. The germline V gene has CDR1 DFQATT and CDR2 SNEGSKA (reference sequence). The CDR3 spells CSATIDPGLAGGAQYF. As DNA, the CDR3 is TGCAGTGCCACAATCGATCCGGGACTAGCGGGAGGAGCGCAGTATTTT.

A note on this clonotype: The junction and the germline gene differ at one end; a read error may be behind it. This sequence joins TRBV7-8 and TRBJ2-7; D not certain. The CDR3 sequence is 13 residues long. The germline gives CDR1 SGHVS, CDR2 FQNEAQ. The CDR3 loop reads CASSLSDGTEHYF. The CDR3, as DNA: TGTGCCAGCAGCCTGTCGGACGGCACCGAGCATTACTTT.

This clonotype was counted only a few times. This chain links TRBV29-1 with TRBJ2-7; possible D gene TRBD1, 6 bases. CDR3 length equals 14 residues. Trimming took 4 bases from V and 4 from J, leaving 17 bases between them. From germline, CDR1 is SQVTM and CDR2 ANQGSEA. The chain's CDR3 is CSVAQLGRGYEQYF. The CDR3 nucleotides are TGCAGCGTTGCACAGCTAGGCAGGGGTTACGAGCAGTACTTC.

The genes are TRBV5-1 and TRBJ2-1; TRBD2 is a possible D gene (6 bases). This CDR3 spans 13 amino acids. V was shortened by 6 bases and J by 9 bases, with 16 bases between the two germline ends. Germline V gene lookup returns CDR1 SGHRS and CDR2 YFSETQ. Written as DNA, the CDR3 is TGCGCCAGCAAGGGGCATCTCGGGGGTGAGCAGTTCTTC. This encodes CASKGHLGGEQFF.

This clonotype showed up just a few times. The chain is built from TRBV20-1 and TRBJ2-1; D is unclear. The CDR3 extends over 14 amino acids. Germline V gene sequence: CDR1 DFQATT, CDR2 SNEGSKA (reference sequence). Trimming pared 1 base from V and 9 bases from J, leaving 16 bases between. Written as DNA, the CDR3 is TGCAGTGCTAGAGGATGGGCGGCGTGGGGTGAGCAGTTCTTC. This gives the protein CSARGWAAWGEQFF.

Concerning this clonotype: Being one base from a much bigger clone, this may be a read error. This sequence joins TRBV7-2 and TRBJ2-1; maybe TRBD2 (6 bases). V lost 2 bases and J 5 bases, leaving 19 bases between the germline ends. There are 17 residues in the CDR3. Germline lookup yields CDR1 SGHTA and CDR2 FQGNSA. The CDR3 here is CASSLNFNALAHNEQFF. In nucleotides, the CDR3 is TGTGCCAGCAGCTTAAATTTCAATGCACTAGCCCACAATGAGCAGTTCTTC.

The chain combines TRBV12-3 or TRBV12-4 with TRBJ1-1; tentatively, D is TRBD1 (6 bases). Trimming cost V 2 bases and J 3 bases, with 10 bases left between them. This CDR3 has 14 amino acids. The CDR3 loop is CASSLRGDYTEAFF. The CDR3 region has the DNA TGTGCCAGCAGTTTAAGGGGGGATTACACTGAAGCTTTCTTT.

This clonotype came up many times. The rearrangement uses TRBV12-3 or TRBV12-4 and TRBJ2-2, with 10 bases matching TRBD1. V lost 3 bases to trimming and J lost 4 bases; unmatched junction nucleotides: 8. The CDR3 is 17 residues long. As DNA, the CDR3 is TGTGCCAGCAGTTTTTCCGGGACAGGGGTTGGCACCGGGGAGCTGTTTTTT. This codes for CASSFSGTGVGTGELFF.

In its sample, this clonotype was seen many times. The rearrangement uses TRBV6-4 and TRBJ2-2, with D tentatively TRBD2 (6 bases). Germline-derived CDR1 and CDR2 are MRHNA and SNTAGT. This CDR3 contains 13 residues. V lost 5 bases and J 6 bases, leaving 10 bases between the germline ends. The CDR3 nucleotides are TGTGCCAGCAGTCCTCGGGAGTCCGGGGAGCTGTTTTTT. Translating it yields CASSPRESGELFF.

A few counts support this clonotype. V usage is TRBV28 and J usage is TRBJ2-3, with D tentatively TRBD1 or TRBD2 (6 bases each). The V gene's germline CDR1 is MDHEN and CDR2 SYDVKM. Trimming took off 8 bases at V and 4 bases at J, with 16 bases between the two ends. This CDR3 is built from 14 residues. The CDR3 loop is CASRGGLASDTQYF. DNA for the CDR3: TGTGCCAGCCGAGGGGGGCTAGCTTCAGATACGCAGTATTTT.

This clonotype turned up a few times. This sequence joins TRBV20-1 and TRBJ1-1; D is unresolved. Germline loops: CDR1 DFQATT, CDR2 SNEGSKA (reference sequence). The length of the CDR3 is 11 residues. The CDR3 here is CCIRQNTEAFF. CDR3 sequence (DNA): TGCTGCATCCGCCAGAACACTGAAGCTTTCTTT.

The chain links TRBV12-3 or TRBV12-4 to TRBJ1-4; D gene unclear. V shed 3 bases and J shed 4 bases, with 9 bases lying between them. The CDR3 consists of 14 residues. CDR3 nucleotides: TGTGCCAGCAGTTTCAGCCGGAGTAATGAAAAACTGTTTTTT. Protein sequence: CASSFSRSNEKLFF.

The rearrangement links TRBV5-1 to TRBJ2-1, with 11 bases aligning to TRBD2. V shed 1 base and J 10 bases; nucleotides not matched to a gene: 10. From germline, CDR1 is SGHRS and CDR2 YFSETQ. The CDR3 contains 16 residues. The CDR3 sequence: CASSLWTSGPKGEQFF. The DNA of the CDR3 is TGCGCCAGCAGCTTGTGGACTAGCGGGCCTAAGGGGGAGCAGTTCTTC. The whole variable domain, filled in from reference TRBV5-1 and TRBJ2-1, reads KAGVTQTPRYLIKTRGQQVTLSCSPISGHRSVSWYQQTPGQGLQFLFEYFSETQRNKGNFPGRFSGRQFSNSRSEMNVSTLELGDSALYLCASSLWTSGPKGEQFFGPGTRLTVL.

This clonotype showed up many times. The chain recombines TRBV28 with TRBJ2-2; D is perhaps TRBD1 (5 bases). Trimming took 2 bases from V and 2 from J, leaving 12 bases between them. The CDR3 spans 16 residues. The germline gives CDR1 MDHEN, CDR2 SYDVKM. CDR3 in amino acids: CASSLIQGLNTGELFF. CDR3 DNA: TGTGCCAGCAGTTTAATTCAGGGCCTCAACACCGGGGAGCTGTTTTTT.

The table lists this clonotype with many counts. The chain is built from TRBV29-1 and TRBJ1-1; D is possibly TRBD1 (6 bases). The V gene's germline CDR1 is SQVTM and CDR2 ANQGSEA. The CDR3 contains 14 residues. Trimming removed 6 bases from V and 2 bases from J, with 16 bases in between. The CDR3 nucleotides are TGCAGCGTAGCCAAGGGACAATCAAACACTGAAGCTTTCTTT. Amino acids: CSVAKGQSNTEAFF.

This rearrangement joins TRBV2 to TRBJ2-5; D is unclear. The germline V and J ends were trimmed by 6 bases and 4 bases, with 3 bases remaining between them. The CDR3 loop spans 10 amino acids. Germline loops: CDR1 SNHLY, CDR2 FYNNEI. The CDR3 here is CASSTETQYF. The CDR3 DNA follows: TGTGCCAGCAGCACAGAGACCCAGTACTTC.

This clonotype was detected only a few times. CDR3 nucleotide sequence: TGTGCCAGCAGCTTAGTTCAGGGGTATCGGACCCAGTACTTC. Translated: CASSLVQGYRTQYF. The chain is built from TRBV7-6 and TRBJ2-5; TRBD1 might be the D (6 bases). This CDR3 contains 14 residues. Germline values: CDR1 SGHVS, CDR2 FNYEAQ. The V and J ends lost 1 base and 7 bases respectively, with 13 bases between them.

This clonotype showed up many times. V is TRBV20-1 and J is TRBJ2-1; no clear D gene. V lost 3 bases and J lost 4, with 10 bases in between. CDR1 and CDR2 (germline): DFQATT, SNEGSKA (reference sequence). The CDR3 totals 13 residues. Here the CDR3 DNA reads TGCAGTGCTAGCCGTCTCAGGTACAATGAGCAGTTCTTC. This codes for CSASRLRYNEQFF.

As for this clonotype: This may be a read error, as it is one base from a much larger clone. J is TRBJ2-7 and V is TRBV3-1; D is perhaps TRBD1 or TRBD2 (6 bases each). This CDR3 is built from 15 residues. The germline gives CDR1 LGHDT, CDR2 YNNKEL (reference sequence). V was cut by 4 bases and J by 6 bases, with 19 bases left in between. For the CDR3, the DNA is TGTGCCAGCAGCCTCTTTATCGGAGGGGGTCGCGAGCAGTACTTC. The encoded protein is CASSLFIGGGREQYF.

This clonotype has a handful of counts. CDR3 DNA: TGTGCCAGCAGTTTTTCGGGAACGAACAATGAGCAGTTCTTC. It codes for CASSFSGTNNEQFF. The chain carries TRBV12-3 or TRBV12-4 and TRBJ2-1; D may be TRBD2 (5 bases). The CDR3 consists of 14 residues. Trimming stripped 3 bases from V and 5 bases from J, with 11 bases between.

The CDR3 DNA reads as TGCTGCTTCTGGGGGGGGGCCACGCGCTCTGGGGCCAACGTCCTGACTTTC. Its translation is CCFWGGATRSGANVLTF. The V and J genes are TRBV20-1 and TRBJ2-6, with a weak D call TRBD2 (7 bases). The CDR3 runs 17 residues. Germline V lookup: CDR1 DFQATT, CDR2 SNEGSKA (reference sequence).

This clonotype appeared many times. V is TRBV7-2 and J is TRBJ2-7, with a tentative D call TRBD2 (7 bases). In germline, CDR1 is SGHTA, CDR2 FQGNSA. Trimming removed 5 bases at V and 1 base at J, with 12 bases between. The CDR3 is 14 amino acids. As DNA, the CDR3 is TGTGCCAGCAGCCTAGGGGGGGATTCCTACGAGCAGTACTTC. Residues: CASSLGGDSYEQYF. The entire variable domain, with the rest obtained from reference TRBV7-2 and TRBJ2-7, is as follows: GAGVSQSPSNKVTEKGKDVELRCDPISGHTALYWYRQSLGQGLEFLIYFQGNSAPDKSGLPSDRFSAERTGGSVSTLTIQRTQQEDSAVYLCASSLGGDSYEQYFGPGTRLTVT.

The rearrangement joins TRBV5-1 to TRBJ2-7; D is unresolved. Germline V lookup: CDR1 SGHRS, CDR2 YFSETQ. V gave up 0 bases and J gave up 5 bases, with 9 bases separating them. The CDR3 totals 13 residues. CDR3 protein: CASSLDKTDEQYF. The CDR3 DNA sequence: TGCGCCAGCAGCTTGGACAAGACCGACGAGCAGTACTTC.

This clonotype occurred a few times. The rearrangement uses TRBV20-1 and TRBJ2-3; 9 nucleotides align to TRBD2. Losses at the gene ends were 0 bases for V and 1 base for J; bases not matched to a gene: 5. Germline loops: CDR1 DFQATT, CDR2 SNEGSKA (reference sequence). The CDR3 has 16 residues. CDR3 loop: CSARDPTSGRTDTQYF. DNA of the CDR3: TGCAGTGCTAGAGACCCGACTAGCGGACGCACAGATACGCAGTATTTT.

Regarding this clonotype: The junction and the germline gene differ at one end; a read error may be behind it. The chain carries TRBV7-7 and TRBJ2-5; 8 bases are a match to TRBD1. Germline V gives CDR1 SSHAT, CDR2 FNYEAQ (reference sequence). The CDR3 is made up of 14 amino acids. The CDR3: CASSPSGGGETQYF. CDR3 coding DNA: TGTGCTAGCAGCCCTTCAGGGGGCGGAGAGACCCAGTACTTC.

Only a few counts were recorded for this clonotype. This chain joins TRBV27 and TRBJ2-7; a possible D gene is TRBD1 (6 bases). V was shortened by 6 bases and J by 4 bases, with 16 bases between the two germline ends. Germline CDR1 and CDR2: MNHEY and SMNVEV (reference sequence). This CDR3 comprises 14 residues. CDR3 DNA: TGTGCCAGCAGAGAGTCAGGGGTAATTTACGAGCAGTACTTC. Translated: CASRESGVIYEQYF.

The gene calls are TRBV10-3 and TRBJ2-3; TRBD2 agrees at 12 bases. Trimming cost V 9 bases and J 7 bases; bases outside gene matches: 8. Germline CDR1 reads ENHRY; CDR2 reads SYGVKD. This CDR3 is built from 14 residues. Here the CDR3 DNA reads TGTGCCATTCGCCGACTAGCGGGAGAGCATACGCAGTATTTT. It codes for CAIRRLAGEHTQYF.

This clonotype was seen a few times. The genes are TRBV12-3 or TRBV12-4 and TRBJ2-7; TRBD1 matches 9 bases. The CDR3 is made up of 16 amino acids. After removal of 6 bases from V and 0 bases from J, the junction contained 9 bases not matched to a gene. The CDR3 bases are TGTGCCAGCAGGTATACCGCGGGACAGGGCTCCTACGAGCAGTACTTC. Translated: CASRYTAGQGSYEQYF.